This T cell receptor beta chain derives from a study of resident and recirculating memory T cells in vitiligo (dated by TCRdb to 2016 to 2019). With regard to the full study: For TCR beta sequencing, each of 3 stable vitiligo patients provided PBMCs along with epidermis taken by shave biopsy from two lesional and two nonlesional sites. Without cell sorting, samples were homogenized immediately before genomic DNA was extracted using the Qiagen DNeasy Blood & Tissue Kit. Human TCR beta sequencing was used to test whether specific clones in lesional vitiligo skin differed from clones in nonlesional skin and blood.

With respect to this clone: Its antigen has not been determined. No clone much larger than this one lies a single base away; base qualities are absent.

TCR beta chains were amplified from genomic DNA using the immunoSEQ hsTCRB kit. TCR beta libraries were sequenced on an Illumina MiSeq instrument by the immunoSEQ service. Per the source publication's procedure: The immunoSEQ Analyzer was used to analyze the repertoire data. Sourced from immuneACCESS, this table was stored by TCRdb with only in-frame sequences that have V and J called. A share of the clones is absent; for the studies checked, an unresolved V gene accounts for under half, and the remainder has no known explanation. V, J and clone size were drawn from that table, and D and trimming were deduced from the DNA. This sample holds tens of thousands of clones; approximately 89% were observed only once. The ten top clones hold around 4.9% of the sample. A patient's vitiligo counted as stable when the lesions had not changed at all during the previous 6 months. To count as stable, patients also needed to show no confetti depigmentation, which is a clinical sign of active vitiligo. Any patient who had received treatment in the previous three months was excluded. PBMCs were isolated from heparinized blood by Ficoll density gradient centrifugation and were subsequently flash-frozen.

Per the germline V gene, SGHVS is the CDR1 and FQNEAQ is the CDR2. There are 14 amino acids in the CDR3, from cysteine to phenylalanine inclusive. The CDR3 DNA has 42 bases and is translated from base 1. V and J lose 4 bases and 3 bases, and a span of 12 bases separates them. General findings and caveats noted by the study authors: No unique dominant TCR clone was detected, and variation in clonality was observed among vitiligo lesions. Mechanistic studies in the future are needed to assess how much the detected T cell clones and the human Trm pools versus Tcm pools each contribute. TCR sequences were not found to be conserved across biopsy sites or patients, suggesting that different lesions are infiltrated by different T cell clones, a pattern described as private specificity. Even within a single patient, overlap and correlation analysis found no significant repertoire overlap between any biopsies apart from each lesion compared with itself.

The chain uses TRBV7-8 and TRBJ1-1, with TRBD1 tentatively as D gene (5 bases match). The sequence was obtained from a male donor with vitiligo. The sample was blood. The DNA sequence is given as TGTGCCAGCAGCTCTAGGGGTGGGTACACTGAAGCTTTCTTT. Translation gives CASSSRGGYTEAFF.